This is a list of T cell receptor beta chains from one sample in a study of CD8 T cells in ankylosing spondylitis. A single record per CDR3 protein comes from TCRdb applying MiXCR to the 5' RACE reads. Of more than 300,000 distinct CDR3 sequences listed, 7.5% to 9% are singletons. Sequenced input: blood, either unsorted or a sorted T cell fraction (not recorded which). The receptors were sampled from a male donor with ankylosing spondylitis. Both conserved end residues are part of each CDR3. Fields, in order: clone size, V gene, D gene, J gene, CDR3 protein, CDR3 DNA. A D gene is named only where the DNA matches it firmly. Some rows mark clone size as missing; the rest say once, few, many or name a class of expanded clone.

few	TRBV5-1	-	TRBJ2-2	CASSLAGSGANTGELFF	TGCGCCAGCAGCTTGGCCGGGTCCGGCGCGAACACCGGGGAGCTGTTTTTT
-	TRBV15	TRBD1	TRBJ2-5	CATSSWDRGGETQYF	TGTGCCACCAGCAGCTGGGACAGGGGAGGAGAGACCCAGTACTTC
few	TRBV29-1	-	TRBJ2-7	CSVLKGRSYEQYF	TGCAGCGTGCTAAAGGGGCGATCCTACGAGCAGTACTTC
few	TRBV3-1	-	TRBJ2-7	CASRSSAPYEQYF	TGTGCCAGCAGATCAAGTGCTCCCTACGAGCAGTACTTC
many	TRBV7-2	-	TRBJ1-6	CASSLVGQADSPLHF	TGTGCCAGCAGCTTAGTCGGGCAGGCTGATTCACCCCTCCACTTT
few	TRBV24-1	-	TRBJ1-6	CATSEGTPDLNSPLHF	TGTGCCACCAGTGAGGGGACGCCGGACCTTAATTCACCCCTCCACTTT
few	TRBV12-3/TRBV12-4	-	TRBJ2-5	CASSPTGGSFTQYF	TGTGCCAGCAGCCCGACAGGAGGGTCATTTACCCAGTACTTC
many	TRBV20-1	-	TRBJ2-1	CSARNGDEQFF	TGCAGTGCCAGGAATGGTGATGAGCAGTTCTTC
-	TRBV10-2	TRBD1	TRBJ1-1	CASRAGTGGEGIGMNTEAFF	TGCGCCAGCAGGGCTGGGACAGGGGGCGAGGGAATCGGGATGAACACTGAAGCTTTCTTT
many	TRBV27	-	TRBJ2-1	CASSAAYYNEQFF	TGTGCCAGCAGCGCCGCCTATTACAATGAGCAGTTCTTC
many	TRBV29-1	TRBD2	TRBJ2-7	CSATGLGLYEQYF	TGCAGCGCTACGGGACTAGGGTTATACGAGCAGTACTTC
few	TRBV5-1	TRBD2	TRBJ2-7	CASSLDFRRGSYEQYF	TGCGCCAGCAGCTTGGATTTCAGGCGGGGGTCCTACGAGCAGTACTTC
-	TRBV11-2	-	TRBJ2-2	CASSMTREPGELFF	TGTGCCAGCAGCATGACCCGCGAACCCGGGGAGCTGTTTTTT
-	TRBV20-1	-	TRBJ2-5	CSARTGMGEETQYF	TGCAGTGCTAGGACAGGAATGGGGGAGGAGACCCAGTACTTC
few	TRBV5-1	TRBD2	TRBJ2-7	CASSFSGRDYEQYF	TGCGCCAGCAGCTTTAGCGGGAGGGACTACGAGCAGTACTTC
-	TRBV7-9	TRBD1	TRBJ2-1	CASNQRQGSYNEQFF	TGTGCCAGCAACCAAAGACAGGGTTCCTACAATGAGCAGTTCTTC
many	TRBV2	-	TRBJ2-6	CASSPGQVSGANVLTF	TGTGCCAGCAGTCCAGGCCAAGTTTCTGGGGCCAACGTCCTGACTTTC
-	TRBV29-1	-	TRBJ1-3	CSVEEAGFGTIYF	TGCAGCGTTGAAGAGGCCGGGTTCGGGACCATATATTTT
many	TRBV4-2	-	TRBJ1-1	CASSPSGRTEAFF	TGTGCCAGCAGCCCTTCAGGGCGGACTGAAGCTTTCTTT
many	TRBV11-3	-	TRBJ2-1	CASSVRGGIYNEQFF	TGTGCCAGCAGCGTCAGGGGAGGGATCTACAATGAGCAGTTCTTC
few	TRBV30	-	TRBJ1-1	CAWSVRFGNTEAFF	TGTGCCTGGAGTGTTCGGTTCGGGAACACTGAAGCTTTCTTT
few	TRBV5-5	TRBD2	TRBJ2-3	CASSLITGGTDTQYF	TGTGCCAGCAGCTTAATCACGGGAGGAACAGATACGCAGTATTTT
many	TRBV7-9	-	TRBJ2-5	CASSWSSETQYF	TGTGCCAGCAGCTGGAGTAGTGAGACCCAGTACTTC
few	TRBV5-6	-	TRBJ2-1	CASRPTGNLNEQFF	TGTGCCAGCCGCCCCACCGGGAACCTCAATGAGCAGTTCTTC
few	TRBV4-1	-	TRBJ1-5	CASSQDGRGGYQPQHF	TGCGCCAGCAGCCAAGATGGGAGGGGGGGTTATCAGCCCCAGCATTTT
few	TRBV6-1	-	TRBJ1-5	CASTTLSPPNQPQHF	TGTGCCAGCACCACTTTGTCACCGCCCAATCAGCCCCAGCATTTT
many	TRBV4-2	TRBD1	TRBJ1-2	CASSRNAGQGYDYGYTF	TGTGCCAGCAGCCGGAATGCCGGACAGGGGTATGACTATGGCTACACCTTC
many	TRBV5-1	-	TRBJ2-7	CASSLEGRGFYEQYF	TGCGCCAGCAGCTTGGAGGGCAGGGGATTCTACGAGCAGTACTTC
-	TRBV4-1	-	TRBJ1-1	CASSPWDLGGSTEAFF	TGCGCCAGCAGCCCGTGGGACCTAGGGGGTAGCACTGAAGCTTTCTTT
-	TRBV11-1	-	TRBJ2-5	CASREPGTETQYF	TGTGCCAGCAGGGAACCGGGAACGGAGACCCAGTACTTC
few	TRBV2	-	TRBJ1-2	CASSVRLFGDGYTF	TGTGCCAGCAGTGTGCGCCTATTTGGAGATGGCTACACCTTC
many	TRBV20-1	-	TRBJ2-5	CSASSRGLGGETQYF	TGCAGTGCTAGTTCGCGAGGGCTGGGGGGAGAGACCCAGTACTTC
many	TRBV29-1	-	TRBJ2-7	CSTADSPSQEQYF	TGCAGCACCGCGGACAGCCCATCACAGGAGCAGTACTTC
few	TRBV4-1	TRBD1	TRBJ2-5	CASSQVETGQETQYF	TGCGCCAGCAGCCAAGTGGAGACAGGGCAAGAGACCCAGTACTTC
-	TRBV12-3/TRBV12-4	TRBD2	TRBJ2-3	CASSLGRELAGVNTQYF	TGTGCCAGCAGTTTAGGAAGAGAACTAGCGGGAGTCAATACGCAGTATTTT
many	TRBV7-2	TRBD2	TRBJ2-3	CASNPRGSGDTDTQYF	TGTGCCAGCAACCCGCGGGGTAGCGGGGACACAGATACGCAGTATTTT
few	TRBV11-1	TRBD2	TRBJ2-1	CASSFGTKTLSSYNEQFF	TGTGCCAGCAGCTTCGGGACTAAAACCCTGAGCTCCTACAATGAGCAGTTCTTC
few	TRBV9	-	TRBJ2-7	CASSPTGRRYEQYF	TGTGCCAGCAGCCCAACGGGACGGCGATACGAGCAGTACTTC
many	TRBV5-1	-	TRBJ2-2	CASSLGTVSTGELFF	TGCGCCAGCAGCCTGGGGACCGTAAGCACCGGGGAGCTGTTTTTT
few	TRBV12-3/TRBV12-4	-	TRBJ2-5	CASSPIGVLGETQYF	TGTGCCAGCAGCCCAATCGGGGTTCTTGGGGAGACCCAGTACTTC
-	TRBV20-1	-	TRBJ2-1	CSARDPDKPYYNEQLF	TGCAGTGCTAGAGATCCGGACAAACCTTACTACAATGAGCAGCTCTTC
-	TRBV7-3	-	TRBJ2-7	CASSRTGLSYEQYF	TGTGCCAGCAGCCGGACAGGACTATCCTACGAGCAGTACTTC
many	TRBV3-1	-	TRBJ2-3	CASSHRVRGSTDTQYF	TGTGCCAGCAGCCACAGGGTCCGGGGTAGCACAGATACGCAGTATTTT
many	TRBV10-3	-	TRBJ1-1	CAIRRNTGPLSTEAFF	TGTGCCATCAGGAGAAATACAGGGCCCCTCAGCACTGAAGCTTTCTTT
many	TRBV5-1	TRBD2	TRBJ2-3	CASSLGSAGDPPDTQYF	TGCGCCAGCAGCTTGGGCTCAGCGGGGGACCCCCCAGATACGCAGTATTTT
-	TRBV18	-	TRBJ1-2	CASSLQKTPGVGGYTF	TGTGCCAGCTCACTTCAAAAGACCCCCGGTGTAGGTGGCTACACCTTC
few	TRBV3-1	-	TRBJ2-1	CASSHKGAVYEQFF	TGTGCCAGCAGCCATAAAGGAGCCGTATATGAGCAGTTCTTC
few	TRBV4-1	TRBD2	TRBJ2-1	CASSQDPAGGAYNEQFF	TGCGCCAGCAGCCAAGATCCAGCGGGAGGCGCCTACAATGAGCAGTTCTTC